In this sample, the clone carrying this T cell receptor beta chain turned up a few times. This entry comes from a study of metastatic and nonmetastatic thyroid tumors. Nobody among the patients had been given any treatment before thyroid surgery. Using MiXCR, TCRdb re-called clones from the PCR reads. The sample has 4,500 or so clones, about 24% seen once. In germline, CDR1 is LGHNT, CDR2 FRNRAP. CDR3 length: 17 amino acids. V was trimmed by 0 bases and J by 3 bases, leaving 17 bases between them. The clonotype comes from a male donor with papillary thyroid cancer or a benign thyroid nodule (not recorded which). Some clones in this sample may be carry-over from other donors' samples. The genes are TRBV12-5 and TRBJ1-1, with D maybe TRBD1 (5 bases). The source material was tumor tissue. The CDR3 DNA follows: TGTGCTAGTGGTTTGGTAACGGGGCAGGAATTTGACACTGAAGCTTTCTTT. This translates into CASGLVTGQEFDTEAFF.